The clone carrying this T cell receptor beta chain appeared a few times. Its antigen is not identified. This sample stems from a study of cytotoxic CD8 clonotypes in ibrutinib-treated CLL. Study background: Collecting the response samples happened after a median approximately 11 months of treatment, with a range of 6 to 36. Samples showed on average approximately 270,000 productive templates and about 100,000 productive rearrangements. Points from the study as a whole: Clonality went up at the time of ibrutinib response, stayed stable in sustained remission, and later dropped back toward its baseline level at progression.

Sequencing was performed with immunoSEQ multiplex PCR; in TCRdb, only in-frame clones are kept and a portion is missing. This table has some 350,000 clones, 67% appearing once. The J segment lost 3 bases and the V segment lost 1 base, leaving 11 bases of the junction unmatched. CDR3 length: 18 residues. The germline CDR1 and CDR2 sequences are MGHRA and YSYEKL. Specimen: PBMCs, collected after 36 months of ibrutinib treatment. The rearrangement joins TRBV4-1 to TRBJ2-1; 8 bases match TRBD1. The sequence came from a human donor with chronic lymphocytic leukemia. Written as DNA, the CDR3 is TGCGCCAGCAGCCAAGCCATGACAGGGGTGTGTGGCTACAATGAGCAGTTCTTC. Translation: CASSQAMTGVCGYNEQFF.